This entry lists 22 T cell receptor beta chains sequenced from one sample in a study of T-cell memory formation after mild COVID-19. TCRdb re-called the 5' RACE reads with MiXCR, one entry per CDR3 protein. The sample carries around 80,000 distinct CDR3 sequences, around 13% recorded once. The source material was PBMCs or a T cell subset sorted from them (not recorded which). Receptors were obtained from a man between 18 and 29 years old who had mild COVID-19 (a few samples of this study predate the infection). Cell type and time point are not known.

V and J are TRBV7-6 and TRBJ1-3; maybe TRBD1 (6 bases). The CDR3 has 15 amino acids. Trimming removed 3 bases at V and 0 bases at J, with 9 bases between. CDR1 is SGHVS, CDR2 FNYEAQ, per germline. CDR3 nucleotide sequence: TGTGCCAGCAGCTTCCGGGACAACTCTGGAAACACCATATATTTT. It yields the protein CASSFRDNSGNTIYF.

Ten or more counts support this clonotype. The chain links TRBV7-9 to TRBJ2-5; 8 nucleotides line up with TRBD2. The V gene's germline CDR1 is SEHNR and CDR2 FQNEAQ (reference sequence). Trimming took 5 bases from V and 4 from J; bases not matched to a gene: 0. The CDR3 runs 12 residues. CDR3 amino acids: CASSAGGETQYF. CDR3 coding DNA: TGTGCCAGCAGCGCGGGGGGAGAGACCCAGTACTTC. The entire variable domain, with the rest obtained from reference TRBV7-9 and TRBJ2-5, is as follows: DTGVSQNPRHKITKRGQNVTFRCDPISEHNRLYWYRQTLGQGPEFLTYFQNEAQLEKSRLLSDRFSAERPKGSFSTLEIQRTEQGDSAMYLCASSAGGETQYFGPGTRLLVL.

This rearrangement joins TRBV4-1 to TRBJ2-7, with D possibly matching TRBD2 (5 bases). V was shortened by 0 bases and J by 5 bases, with 8 bases between the two germline ends. From germline, CDR1 is MGHRA and CDR2 YSYEKL. CDR3 length: 13 amino acids. For the CDR3, the DNA is TGCGCCAGCAGCCAAGATTGGGGAGACGAGCAGTACTTC. Translated: CASSQDWGDEQYF.

This clonotype has just a few counts. The chain uses TRBV29-1 and TRBJ2-1, with 12 bases aligning to TRBD2. The CDR3 runs to 16 residues. V dropped 1 base and J dropped 4; count of bases not matched to a gene: 5. The germline gives CDR1 SQVTM, CDR2 ANQGSEA. CDR3 sequence reads: CSVEGTSGAAYNEQFF. In DNA, the CDR3 is TGCAGCGTTGAAGGGACTAGCGGGGCCGCGTACAATGAGCAGTTCTTC.

V gene TRBV12-3 or TRBV12-4 combines with J gene TRBJ1-2, with D hard to call. The V end was cut by 2 bases, the J end by 8 bases, with 6 bases between. The CDR3 sequence is 11 residues long. The CDR3, as DNA: TGTGCCAGCAGTTTACTAGGAGGCTACACCTTC. Its protein product is CASSLLGGYTF.

This chain uses TRBV4-1 with TRBJ2-7; possible D gene TRBD2, 5 bases. In germline, CDR1 is MGHRA, CDR2 YSYEKL. V was clipped by 0 bases and J by 5 bases, with 11 bases between them. The CDR3 has 14 residues. The CDR3 sequence is CASSQESSWDEQYF. The CDR3 DNA sequence: TGCGCCAGCAGCCAAGAATCTAGCTGGGACGAGCAGTACTTC.

The chain combines TRBV24-1 with TRBJ1-5, with 8 bases lining up with TRBD1. Germline assignment: CDR1 KGHDR and CDR2 SFDVKD. There are 15 residues in the CDR3. V was clipped by 5 bases and J by 6 bases; unmatched bases: 8. The CDR3 sequence: CATSVRTGRSQPQHF. The CDR3 DNA is TGTGCCACCAGTGTTAGGACAGGGCGCTCTCAGCCCCAGCATTTT.

This clonotype was detected ten times or more. The V call is TRBV7-6, the J call TRBJ2-5, with 7 bases lining up with TRBD1. The length of the CDR3 is 16 residues. Germline-derived CDR1 and CDR2 are SGHVS and FNYEAQ. Unmatched junction bases numbered 13, after V lost 4 bases and J lost 5 bases. The CDR3 here is CASSSGLTGSRETQYF. CDR3 DNA sequence: TGTGCCAGCAGCTCAGGGTTGACAGGGAGTAGGGAGACCCAGTACTTC.

The table lists this clonotype with many counts. V and J are TRBV12-1 and TRBJ1-1. TRBV12-1 is reported as a pseudogene. The CDR3 runs to 11 residues. CDR3 region: CASSFATEAFF. CDR3 nucleotide sequence: TGTGCCAGCAGCTTTGCCACTGAAGCTTTCTTT.

This clonotype appeared a few times. The chain is built from TRBV4-3 and TRBJ2-3; the D is unclear. Trimming removed 1 base at V and 2 bases at J, with 7 bases between. The germline CDR1 and CDR2 sequences are LGHNA and YSLEER. CDR3 length equals 14 residues. The CDR3 nucleotides are TGCGCCAGCAGCCAAGGTGTGTACACAGATACGCAGTATTTT. Residues: CASSQGVYTDTQYF.

This chain uses TRBV12-3 or TRBV12-4 with TRBJ2-2, with a possible D match to TRBD2 (5 bases). V lost 6 bases to trimming and J lost 7 bases, with 15 bases between them. The CDR3 extends over 14 amino acids. The CDR3 sequence is CASSPTRAGGELFF. CDR3 bases: TGTGCCAGCAGCCCAACTAGGGCCGGCGGGGAGCTGTTTTTT.

This clonotype was observed a few times. The rearrangement uses TRBV15 and TRBJ1-1, with 7 positions matching TRBD1. The CDR3 runs 13 residues. Germline V gene sequence: CDR1 LNHNV, CDR2 YYDKDF (reference sequence). V was clipped by 7 bases and J by 5 bases; unmatched bases: 7. For the CDR3, the DNA is TGTGCCACCACGAAGAGGGGGCAGACTGAAGCTTTCTTT. Translation: CATTKRGQTEAFF.

This chain joins TRBV7-9 and TRBJ2-2; TRBD2 aligns across 8 bases. The CDR3 covers 16 residues. The trim removed 8 bases at V and 3 bases at J, leaving 11 bases unmatched. Germline loops: CDR1 SEHNR, CDR2 FQNEAQ (reference sequence). The CDR3 protein is CASGDVSGGDTGELFF. The CDR3 nucleotides are TGTGCCAGCGGGGACGTCTCGGGAGGGGACACCGGGGAGCTGTTTTTT.

The gene calls are TRBV7-2 and TRBJ2-7, with 7 bases identical to TRBD2. V trimming: 6 bases; J trimming: 1 base; junction bases outside the gene matches: 18. From germline, CDR1 is SGHTA and CDR2 FQGNSA. The CDR3 contains 18 residues. CDR3 loop: CASRPLGSGQHISYEQYF. The CDR3 DNA reads TGTGCCAGCAGGCCCTTGGGTAGCGGGCAACACATTTCCTACGAGCAGTACTTC.

The rearrangement uses TRBV7-9 and TRBJ2-3; TRBD1 or TRBD2 may be the D gene (5 bases each). Trimming left V 3 bases short and J 2 bases short, with 12 bases between. From germline, CDR1 is SEHNR and CDR2 FQNEAQ (reference sequence). This CDR3 spans 15 amino acids. The CDR3 here is CASSLITGLTDTQYF. The DNA for the CDR3 is TGTGCCAGCAGCTTGATAACAGGACTCACAGATACGCAGTATTTT.

The chain combines TRBV5-1 with TRBJ1-1, with D tentatively TRBD1 (6 bases). Trimming took off 2 bases at V and 3 bases at J, with 11 bases between the two ends. This CDR3 has 14 residues. CDR1 is SGHRS and CDR2 is YFSETQ in the germline V gene. CDR3 sequence reads: CASSFGTGHTEAFF. The CDR3 DNA reads as TGCGCCAGCAGCTTTGGTACAGGGCACACTGAAGCTTTCTTT.

This clonotype came up a few times. The chain employs TRBV4-1 and TRBJ2-3; D uncertain. There are 14 residues in the CDR3. In germline, CDR1 is MGHRA, CDR2 YSYEKL. V was trimmed by 0 bases and J by 6 bases, leaving 10 bases between them. CDR3 sequence (DNA): TGCGCCAGCAGCCAAGAAAAGGGAACCGATACGCAGTATTTT. The encoded protein is CASSQEKGTDTQYF.

This clonotype was counted a few times. The rearrangement uses TRBV7-2 and TRBJ2-2; tentatively, D is TRBD1 or TRBD2 (6 bases each). V was pared by 8 bases and J by 5 bases, with 15 bases between. The CDR3 is 14 residues long. Germline loops: CDR1 SGHTA, CDR2 FQGNSA. The CDR3 sequence: CASLRGPRTGELFF. CDR3 in DNA: TGTGCCAGCCTCCGGGGGCCTCGGACCGGGGAGCTGTTTTTT.

The J gene is TRBJ2-7, the V gene TRBV12-3 or TRBV12-4, with TRBD1 matching over 8 bases. The length of the CDR3 is 14 residues. V lost 3 bases, J lost 5 bases, and 6 bases stayed unmatched. The CDR3: CASSFLVGQDEQYF. DNA of the CDR3: TGTGCCAGCAGTTTCTTAGTGGGACAGGACGAGCAGTACTTC.

In this sample, this clonotype turned up a few times. The V and J genes are TRBV20-1 and TRBJ1-5; D is undetermined. This CDR3 contains 9 residues. Germline V CDR1 and CDR2: DFQATT, SNEGSKA (reference sequence). Trimming removed 6 bases at V and 7 bases at J, with 4 bases between. CDR3 coding DNA: TGCAGTGCCGGCCAGCCCCAGCATTTT. It translates to CSAGQPQHF.

This clonotype was seen a few times. The chain links TRBV11-1 to TRBJ2-2; D is unresolved. The germline V gene has CDR1 SGHAT and CDR2 FQDESV (reference sequence). V dropped 1 base and J dropped 5 bases, with 8 bases sitting between them. This CDR3 contains 14 residues. The CDR3 spells CASSLDYGTGELFF. The CDR3 nucleotides are TGTGCCAGCAGCTTAGACTACGGAACCGGGGAGCTGTTTTTT.

The chain couples TRBV28 to TRBJ2-3; 12 bases are a match to TRBD1. V lost 3 bases to trimming and J lost 2 bases; unmatched junction nucleotides: 12. This CDR3 has 19 residues. The germline V gene has CDR1 MDHEN and CDR2 SYDVKM. CDR3 coding DNA: TGTGCCAGCAGTTTTCCGGGACAGGGGGCCGCGGACCCCACAGATACGCAGTATTTT. Encoded protein: CASSFPGQGAADPTDTQYF.